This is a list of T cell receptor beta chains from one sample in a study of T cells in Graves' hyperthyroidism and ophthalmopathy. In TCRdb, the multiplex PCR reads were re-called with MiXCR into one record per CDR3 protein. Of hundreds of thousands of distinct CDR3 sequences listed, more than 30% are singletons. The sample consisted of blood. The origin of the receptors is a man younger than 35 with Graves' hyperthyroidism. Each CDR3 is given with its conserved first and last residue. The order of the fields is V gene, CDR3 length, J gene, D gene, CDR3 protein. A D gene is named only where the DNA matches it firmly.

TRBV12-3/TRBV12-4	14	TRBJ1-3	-	CASIPAGSGNTIYF
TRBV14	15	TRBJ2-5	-	CASSQLSDVGETQYF
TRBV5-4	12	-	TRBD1	CASSRPGQPQFF
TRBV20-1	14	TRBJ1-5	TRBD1	CSAPTGGAEQPQHF
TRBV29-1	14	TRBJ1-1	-	CSVDAGPRGSGAFF
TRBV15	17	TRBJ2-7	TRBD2	CATSNLGDGGRGYEQYF
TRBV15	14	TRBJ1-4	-	CATSRGQGVEKLFF
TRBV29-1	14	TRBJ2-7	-	CSVEVGAGGYEQYF
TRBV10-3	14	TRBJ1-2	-	CAISESLTVYGYTF
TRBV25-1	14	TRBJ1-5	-	CASSEYFGEQPQHF
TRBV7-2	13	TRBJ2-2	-	CASSSPGTGELFF
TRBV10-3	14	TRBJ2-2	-	CAISNIADTGELFF
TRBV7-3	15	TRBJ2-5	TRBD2	CASSHGLAARETQYF
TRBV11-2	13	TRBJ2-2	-	CASSLDWDGELFF
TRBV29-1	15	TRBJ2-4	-	CSVVSDSLAKNIQYF
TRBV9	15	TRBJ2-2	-	CASSVAEGNTGELFF
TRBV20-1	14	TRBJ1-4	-	CSAREGGHSEKLFF
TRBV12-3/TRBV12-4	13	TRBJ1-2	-	CASYRRGTVLHTF
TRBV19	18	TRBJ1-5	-	CASSPHPGTRNSNQPQHF
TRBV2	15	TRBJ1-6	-	CASTGANTYNSPLHF
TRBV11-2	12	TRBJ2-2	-	CASPGFTGELFF
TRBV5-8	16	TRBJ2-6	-	CASSLPVLSGANVLTF
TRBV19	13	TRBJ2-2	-	CASFDREPGELFF
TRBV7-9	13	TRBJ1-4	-	CASSLKGNEKLFF
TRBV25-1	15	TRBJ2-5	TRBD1	CASSSGQGMRETQYF
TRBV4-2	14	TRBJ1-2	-	CASSQEFGSGGYTF
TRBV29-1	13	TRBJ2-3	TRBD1	CSVGQGFEDTQYF
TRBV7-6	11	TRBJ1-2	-	CASSSAVGYTF
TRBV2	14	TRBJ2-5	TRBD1	CASKPGTGGETQYF
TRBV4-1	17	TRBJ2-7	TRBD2	CASSQEGGGAGAEEQYF
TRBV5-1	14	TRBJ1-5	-	CASSLGLDRQPQHF